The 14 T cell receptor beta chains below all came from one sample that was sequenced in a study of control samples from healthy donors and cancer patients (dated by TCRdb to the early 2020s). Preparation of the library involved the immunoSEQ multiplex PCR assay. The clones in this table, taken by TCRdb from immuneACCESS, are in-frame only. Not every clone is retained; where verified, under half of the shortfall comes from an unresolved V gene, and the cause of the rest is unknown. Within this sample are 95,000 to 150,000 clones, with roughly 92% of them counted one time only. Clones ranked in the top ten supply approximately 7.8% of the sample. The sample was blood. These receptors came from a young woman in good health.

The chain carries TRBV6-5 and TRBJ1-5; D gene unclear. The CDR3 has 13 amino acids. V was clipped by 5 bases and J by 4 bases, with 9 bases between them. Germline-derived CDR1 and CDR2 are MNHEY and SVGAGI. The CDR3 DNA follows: TGTGCCAGCAGTCCTAACTCGAATCAGCCCCAGCATTTT. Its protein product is CASSPNSNQPQHF.

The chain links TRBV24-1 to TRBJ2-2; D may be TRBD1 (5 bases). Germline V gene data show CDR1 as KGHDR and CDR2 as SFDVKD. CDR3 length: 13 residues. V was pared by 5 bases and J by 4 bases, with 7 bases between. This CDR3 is CATSVQGTGELFF. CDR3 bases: TGTGCCACCAGTGTGCAGGGCACCGGGGAGCTGTTTTTT.

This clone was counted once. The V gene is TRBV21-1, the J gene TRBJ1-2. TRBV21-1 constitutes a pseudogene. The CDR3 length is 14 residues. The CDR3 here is CASSKSDVHYGYTF. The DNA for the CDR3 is TGTGCCAGCAGCAAATCTGACGTACACTATGGCTACACCTTC.

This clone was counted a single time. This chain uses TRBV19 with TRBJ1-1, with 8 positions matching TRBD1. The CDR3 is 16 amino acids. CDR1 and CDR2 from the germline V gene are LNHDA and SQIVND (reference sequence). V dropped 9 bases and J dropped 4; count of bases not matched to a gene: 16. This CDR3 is CASSQPSGGRVTEAFF. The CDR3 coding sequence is TGTGCCAGCTCTCAACCGTCAGGGGGCAGAGTCACTGAAGCTTTCTTT. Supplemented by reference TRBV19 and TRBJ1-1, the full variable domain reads DGGITQSPKYLFRKEGQNVTLSCEQNLNHDAMYWYRQDPGQGLRLIYYSQIVNDFQKGDIAEGYSVSREKKESFPLTVTSAQKNPTAFYLCASSQPSGGRVTEAFFGQGTRLTVV.

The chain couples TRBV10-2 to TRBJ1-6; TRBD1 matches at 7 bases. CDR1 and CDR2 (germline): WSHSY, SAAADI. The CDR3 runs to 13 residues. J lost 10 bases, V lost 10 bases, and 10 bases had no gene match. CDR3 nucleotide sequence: TGCGCCAACAGCGGGACAGAGCCGTCACCCCTCCACTTT. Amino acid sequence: CANSGTEPSPLHF.

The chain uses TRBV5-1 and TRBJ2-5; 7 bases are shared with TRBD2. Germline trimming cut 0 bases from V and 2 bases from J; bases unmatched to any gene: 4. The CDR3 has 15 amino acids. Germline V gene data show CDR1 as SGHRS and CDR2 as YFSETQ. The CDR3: CASSLGRGSQETQYF. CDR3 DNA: TGCGCCAGCAGCTTGGGGCGGGGGAGTCAAGAGACCCAGTACTTC.

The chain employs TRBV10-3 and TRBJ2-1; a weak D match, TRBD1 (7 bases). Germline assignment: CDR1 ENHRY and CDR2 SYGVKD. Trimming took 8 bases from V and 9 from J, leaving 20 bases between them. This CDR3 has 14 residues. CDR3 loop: CAIGTGEDYGEQFF. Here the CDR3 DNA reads TGTGCCATCGGTACAGGGGAGGACTACGGTGAGCAGTTCTTC.

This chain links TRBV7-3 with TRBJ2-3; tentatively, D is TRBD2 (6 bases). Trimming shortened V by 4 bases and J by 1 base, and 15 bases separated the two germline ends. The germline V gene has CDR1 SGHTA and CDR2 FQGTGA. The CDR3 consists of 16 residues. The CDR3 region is CASSSMGGGGTDTQYF. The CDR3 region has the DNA TGTGCCAGCAGCTCGATGGGGGGAGGTGGCACAGATACGCAGTATTTT.

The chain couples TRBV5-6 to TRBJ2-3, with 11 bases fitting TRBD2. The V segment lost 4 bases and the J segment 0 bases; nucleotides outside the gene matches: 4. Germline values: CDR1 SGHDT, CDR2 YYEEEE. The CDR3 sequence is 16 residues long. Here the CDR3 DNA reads TGTGCCAGCAGCCTGACTAGCGGGACTAGCACAGATACGCAGTATTTT. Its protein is CASSLTSGTSTDTQYF.

Here the CDR3 DNA reads TGTGCCAGCAGCTTAGCCCGAGGCGGGGGGGCCGGTAACGGGGAGCTGTTTTTT. Translation: CASSLARGGGAGNGELFF. This sequence joins TRBV7-6 and TRBJ2-2; TRBD2 matches at 9 bases. CDR3 size: 18 residues. V shed 0 bases and J 7 bases; nucleotides not matched to a gene: 12. The V gene's germline CDR1 is SGHVS and CDR2 FNYEAQ.

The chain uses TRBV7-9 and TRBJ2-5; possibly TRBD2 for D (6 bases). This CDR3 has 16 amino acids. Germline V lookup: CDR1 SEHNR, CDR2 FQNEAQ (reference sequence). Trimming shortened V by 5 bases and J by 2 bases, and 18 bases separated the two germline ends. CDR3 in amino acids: CASSARTGTGQETQYF. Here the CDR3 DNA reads TGTGCCAGCAGCGCGCGGACCGGGACTGGTCAAGAGACCCAGTACTTC.

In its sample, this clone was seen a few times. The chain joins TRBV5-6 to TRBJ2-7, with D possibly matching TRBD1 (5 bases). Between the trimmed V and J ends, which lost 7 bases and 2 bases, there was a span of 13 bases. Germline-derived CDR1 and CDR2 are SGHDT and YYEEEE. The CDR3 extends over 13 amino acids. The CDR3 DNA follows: TGTGCCAGCGGGGAAGGGGCCGCCTACGAGCAGTACTTC. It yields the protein CASGEGAAYEQYF.

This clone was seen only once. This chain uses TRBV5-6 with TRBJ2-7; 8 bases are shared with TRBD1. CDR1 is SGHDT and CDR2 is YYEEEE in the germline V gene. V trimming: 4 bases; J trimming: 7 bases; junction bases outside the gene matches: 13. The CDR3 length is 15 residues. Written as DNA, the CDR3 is TGTGCCAGCAGCCTACCGACAGGGGCCTTACGGGAGCAGTACTTC. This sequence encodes CASSLPTGALREQYF.

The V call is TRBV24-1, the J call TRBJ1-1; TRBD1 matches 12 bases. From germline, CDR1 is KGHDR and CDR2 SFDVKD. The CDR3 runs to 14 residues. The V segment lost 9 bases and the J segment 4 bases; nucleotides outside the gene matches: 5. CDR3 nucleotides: TGTGCCACCCGGGACAGGGGGCCGGGCACTGAAGCTTTCTTT. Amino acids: CATRDRGPGTEAFF.